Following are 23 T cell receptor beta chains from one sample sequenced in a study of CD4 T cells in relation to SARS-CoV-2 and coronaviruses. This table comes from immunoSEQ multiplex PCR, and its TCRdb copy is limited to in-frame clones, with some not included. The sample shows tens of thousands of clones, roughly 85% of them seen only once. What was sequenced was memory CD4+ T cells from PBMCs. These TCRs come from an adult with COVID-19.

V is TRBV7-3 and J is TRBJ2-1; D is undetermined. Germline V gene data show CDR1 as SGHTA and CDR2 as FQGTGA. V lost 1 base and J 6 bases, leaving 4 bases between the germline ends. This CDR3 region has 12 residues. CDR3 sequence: CASSLSGNEQFF. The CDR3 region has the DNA TGTGCCAGCAGCTTAAGCGGCAATGAGCAGTTCTTC.

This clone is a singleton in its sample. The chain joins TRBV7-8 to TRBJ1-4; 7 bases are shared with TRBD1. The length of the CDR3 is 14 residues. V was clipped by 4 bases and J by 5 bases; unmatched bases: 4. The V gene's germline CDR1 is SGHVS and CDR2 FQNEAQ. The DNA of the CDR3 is TGTGCCAGCAGCTCGATGACAGGGAATGAAAAACTGTTTTTT. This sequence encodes CASSSMTGNEKLFF.

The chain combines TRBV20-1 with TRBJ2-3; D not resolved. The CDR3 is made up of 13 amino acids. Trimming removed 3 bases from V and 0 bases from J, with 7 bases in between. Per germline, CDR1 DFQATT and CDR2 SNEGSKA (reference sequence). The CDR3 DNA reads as TGCAGTGCTAGTTCGCCTAGCACAGATACGCAGTATTTT. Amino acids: CSASSPSTDTQYF.

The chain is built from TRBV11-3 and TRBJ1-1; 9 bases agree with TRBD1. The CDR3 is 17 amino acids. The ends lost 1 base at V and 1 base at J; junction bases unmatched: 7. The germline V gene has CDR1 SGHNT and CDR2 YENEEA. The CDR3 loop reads CASSLGSGQGENTEAFF. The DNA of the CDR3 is TGTGCCAGCAGCTTAGGCTCGGGACAGGGAGAGAACACTGAAGCTTTCTTT.

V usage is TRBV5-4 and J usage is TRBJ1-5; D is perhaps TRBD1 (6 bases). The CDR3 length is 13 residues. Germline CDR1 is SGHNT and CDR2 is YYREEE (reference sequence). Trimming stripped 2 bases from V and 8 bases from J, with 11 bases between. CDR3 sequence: CASSLQGQKPQHF. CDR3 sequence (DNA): TGTGCCAGCAGCTTACAGGGCCAAAAGCCCCAGCATTTT.

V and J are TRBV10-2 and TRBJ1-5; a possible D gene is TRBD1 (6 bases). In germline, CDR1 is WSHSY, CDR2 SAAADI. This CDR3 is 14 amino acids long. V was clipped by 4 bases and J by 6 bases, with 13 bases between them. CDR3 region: CASSVGGGGQPQHF. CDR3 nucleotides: TGCGCCAGCAGTGTCGGAGGGGGGGGTCAGCCCCAGCATTTT.

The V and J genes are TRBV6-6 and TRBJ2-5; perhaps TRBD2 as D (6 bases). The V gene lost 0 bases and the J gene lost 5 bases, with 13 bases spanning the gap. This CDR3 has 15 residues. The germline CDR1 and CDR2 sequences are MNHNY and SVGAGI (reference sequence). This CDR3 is CASSYSESAGETQYF. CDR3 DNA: TGTGCCAGCAGTTACTCCGAATCCGCGGGGGAGACCCAGTACTTC.

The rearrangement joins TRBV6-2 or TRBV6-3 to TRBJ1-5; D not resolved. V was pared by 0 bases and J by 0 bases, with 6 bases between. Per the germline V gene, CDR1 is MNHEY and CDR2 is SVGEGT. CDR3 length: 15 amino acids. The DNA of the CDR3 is TGTGCCAGCAGTTACTCATACGCTAGCAATCAGCCCCAGCATTTT. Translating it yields CASSYSYASNQPQHF.

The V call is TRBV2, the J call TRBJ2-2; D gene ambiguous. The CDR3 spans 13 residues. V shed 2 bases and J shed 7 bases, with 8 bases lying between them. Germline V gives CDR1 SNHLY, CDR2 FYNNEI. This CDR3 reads CASSEIWGGELFF. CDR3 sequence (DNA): TGTGCCAGCAGTGAAATCTGGGGCGGGGAGCTGTTTTTT.

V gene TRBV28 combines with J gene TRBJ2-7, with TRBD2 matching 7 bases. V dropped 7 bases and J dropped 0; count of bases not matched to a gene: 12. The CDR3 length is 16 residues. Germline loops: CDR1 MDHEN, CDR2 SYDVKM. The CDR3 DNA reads TGTGCCAGCATTCCCCAGCGGGGCCAGAGCTCCTACGAGCAGTACTTC. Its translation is CASIPQRGQSSYEQYF.

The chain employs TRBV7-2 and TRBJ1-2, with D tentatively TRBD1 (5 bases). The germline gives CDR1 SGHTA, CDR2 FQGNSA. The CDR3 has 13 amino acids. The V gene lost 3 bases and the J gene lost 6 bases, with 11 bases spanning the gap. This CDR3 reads CASSFPGTDGYTF. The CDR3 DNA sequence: TGTGCCAGCAGCTTCCCCGGGACGGATGGCTACACCTTC.

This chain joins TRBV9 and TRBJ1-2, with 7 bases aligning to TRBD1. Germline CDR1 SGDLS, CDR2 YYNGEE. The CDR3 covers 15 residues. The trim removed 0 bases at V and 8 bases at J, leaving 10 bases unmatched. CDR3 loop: CASSVESRQGGGYTF. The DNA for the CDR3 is TGTGCCAGCAGCGTAGAGTCACGACAGGGTGGCGGCTACACCTTC.

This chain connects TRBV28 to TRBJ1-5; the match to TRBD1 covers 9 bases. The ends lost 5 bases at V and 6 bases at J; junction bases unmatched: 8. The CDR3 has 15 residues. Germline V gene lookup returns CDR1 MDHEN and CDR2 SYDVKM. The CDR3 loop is CASSLPQGASQPQHF. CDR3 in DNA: TGTGCCAGCAGTCTGCCACAGGGGGCGAGTCAGCCCCAGCATTTT.

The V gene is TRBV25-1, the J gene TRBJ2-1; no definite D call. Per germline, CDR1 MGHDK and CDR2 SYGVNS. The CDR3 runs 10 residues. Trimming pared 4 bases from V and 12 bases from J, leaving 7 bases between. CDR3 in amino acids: CASSGIVQFF. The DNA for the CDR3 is TGTGCCAGCAGTGGTATAGTGCAGTTCTTC.

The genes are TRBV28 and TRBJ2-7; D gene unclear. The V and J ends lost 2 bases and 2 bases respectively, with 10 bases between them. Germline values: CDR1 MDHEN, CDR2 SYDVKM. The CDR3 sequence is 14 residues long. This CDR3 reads CASSLNGPTYEQYF. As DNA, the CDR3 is TGTGCCAGCAGTTTAAACGGTCCCACCTACGAGCAGTACTTC.

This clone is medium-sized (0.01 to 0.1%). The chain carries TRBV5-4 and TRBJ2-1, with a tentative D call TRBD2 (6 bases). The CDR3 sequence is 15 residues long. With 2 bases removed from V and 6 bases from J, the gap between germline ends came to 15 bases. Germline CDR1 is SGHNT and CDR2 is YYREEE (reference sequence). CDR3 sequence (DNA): TGTGCCAGCAGCTTTAAAATAGCGGAGGCCAATGAGCAGTTCTTC. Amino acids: CASSFKIAEANEQFF.

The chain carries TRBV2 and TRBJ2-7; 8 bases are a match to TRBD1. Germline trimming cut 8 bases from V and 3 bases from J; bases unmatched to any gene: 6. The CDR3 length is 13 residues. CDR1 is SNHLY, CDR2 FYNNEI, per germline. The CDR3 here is CASERQGYYEQYF. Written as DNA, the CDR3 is TGTGCCAGCGAAAGACAGGGGTACTACGAGCAGTACTTC. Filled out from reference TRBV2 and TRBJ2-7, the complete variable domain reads EPEVTQTPSHQVTQMGQEVILRCVPISNHLYFYWYRQILGQKVEFLVSFYNNEISEKSEIFDDQFSVERPDGSNFTLKIRSTKLEDSAMYFCASERQGYYEQYFGPGTRLTVT.

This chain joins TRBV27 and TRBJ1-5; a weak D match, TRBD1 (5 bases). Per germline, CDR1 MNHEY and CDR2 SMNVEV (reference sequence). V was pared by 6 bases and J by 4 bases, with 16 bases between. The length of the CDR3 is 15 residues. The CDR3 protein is CASSRGSRDNQPQHF. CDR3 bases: TGTGCCAGCAGCCGGGGGTCCCGGGATAATCAGCCCCAGCATTTT.

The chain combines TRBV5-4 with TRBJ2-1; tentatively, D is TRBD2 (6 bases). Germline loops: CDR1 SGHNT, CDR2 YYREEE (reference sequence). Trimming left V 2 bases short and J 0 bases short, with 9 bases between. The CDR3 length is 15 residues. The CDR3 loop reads CASSFAGSSYNEQFF. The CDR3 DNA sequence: TGTGCCAGCAGCTTCGCGGGAAGCTCCTACAATGAGCAGTTCTTC.

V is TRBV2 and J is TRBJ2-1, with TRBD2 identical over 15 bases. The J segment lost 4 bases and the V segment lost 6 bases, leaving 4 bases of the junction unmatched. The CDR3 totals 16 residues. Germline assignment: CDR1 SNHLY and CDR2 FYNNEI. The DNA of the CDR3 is TGTGCCAGCAGAGGGACTAGCGGGAGGAGTTACAATGAGCAGTTCTTC. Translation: CASRGTSGRSYNEQFF.

CDR3 sequence (DNA): TGTGCCAGCAGCTTGTCTACCGGCACAGATACGCAGTATTTT. It codes for CASSLSTGTDTQYF. The chain has TRBV5-4 and TRBJ2-3; D unclear. Trimming cost V 1 base and J 1 base, with 7 bases left between them. CDR1 and CDR2 (germline): SGHNT, YYREEE (reference sequence). The CDR3 length is 14 residues.

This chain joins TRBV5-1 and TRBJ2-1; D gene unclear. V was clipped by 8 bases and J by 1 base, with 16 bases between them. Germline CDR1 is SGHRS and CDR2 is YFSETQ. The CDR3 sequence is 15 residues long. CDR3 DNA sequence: TGCGCCAGTGGGGTGGGCGGAAATTCCTACAATGAGCAGTTCTTC. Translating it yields CASGVGGNSYNEQFF.

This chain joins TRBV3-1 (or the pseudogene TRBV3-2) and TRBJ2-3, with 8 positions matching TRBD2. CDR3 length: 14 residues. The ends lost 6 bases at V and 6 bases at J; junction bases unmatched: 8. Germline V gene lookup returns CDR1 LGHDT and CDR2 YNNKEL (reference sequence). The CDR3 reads CASSRPGLGDTQYF. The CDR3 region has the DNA TGTGCCAGCAGTAGACCGGGACTAGGGGATACGCAGTATTTT.